Presented here are 27 T cell receptor beta chains from one specimen sequenced in a study of cytomegalovirus exposure and HLA in healthy donors. PCR amplification relied on 60 Vbeta primers (plus 13 Jbeta primers). Clones were read by immunoSEQ multiplex PCR, and TCRdb kept only the in-frame ones, dropping some. The table lists more than 85,000 clones, 75% of them singletons. Sequencing was done on a sample of PBMCs. These receptors came from a woman aged 18-29 years in good health and CMV-seropositive.

This clone was observed a handful of times. The V gene is TRBV5-1, the J gene TRBJ2-5; D gene unclear. V lost 0 bases and J lost 4, with 10 bases in between. The CDR3 consists of 14 residues. CDR1 SGHRS and CDR2 YFSETQ come from the germline V gene. This CDR3 reads CASSLATVRETQYF. The DNA for the CDR3 is TGCGCCAGCAGCTTGGCTACTGTCCGAGAGACCCAGTACTTC.

V gene TRBV6-1 combines with J gene TRBJ1-1, with D perhaps matching TRBD1 (6 bases). This CDR3 contains 15 residues. CDR1 is MNHNS, CDR2 SASEGT, per germline. V dropped 7 bases and J dropped 3 bases, with 18 bases sitting between them. CDR3 in amino acids: CASNPSEGGHTEAFF. In DNA, the CDR3 is TGTGCCAGCAATCCTTCCGAGGGGGGGCACACTGAAGCTTTCTTT.

The chain's CDR3 is CAIGGNTEAFF. In nucleotides, the CDR3 is TGTGCCATCGGAGGGAACACTGAAGCTTTCTTT. The J gene is TRBJ1-1, the V gene TRBV10-3, with D unclear. Trimming stripped 8 bases from V and 1 base from J, with 5 bases between. The CDR3 consists of 11 residues. Germline V gene lookup returns CDR1 ENHRY and CDR2 SYGVKD.

This clone was picked up a small number of times. J is TRBJ2-5 and V is TRBV4-3; D is unclear. The V gene's germline CDR1 is LGHNA and CDR2 YSLEER. The CDR3 loop spans 15 amino acids. Trimming took off 0 bases at V and 4 bases at J, with 12 bases between the two ends. Here the CDR3 DNA reads TGCGCCAGCAGCCAAGATGTAACAGTTGGAGAGACCCAGTACTTC. Amino acids: CASSQDVTVGETQYF.

The chain links TRBV28 to TRBJ2-2; TRBD1 is a possible D gene (5 bases). V was clipped by 7 bases and J by 7 bases, with 13 bases between them. Germline V lookup: CDR1 MDHEN, CDR2 SYDVKM. The CDR3 consists of 13 residues. The CDR3 region is CASKLQGIGELFF. CDR3 sequence (DNA): TGTGCCAGCAAACTGCAGGGAATCGGGGAGCTGTTTTTT.

The chain couples TRBV12-5 to TRBJ2-1; 9 nucleotides line up with TRBD2. The ends lost 4 bases at V and 10 bases at J; junction bases unmatched: 2. CDR3 length: 12 amino acids. Germline V gene data show CDR1 as LGHNT and CDR2 as FRNRAP. The CDR3 sequence: CASGSLAGEQFF. The CDR3 DNA reads as TGTGCTAGTGGTTCTCTAGCGGGGGAGCAGTTCTTC.

The rearrangement joins TRBV5-4 to TRBJ2-7; D might be TRBD1 (5 bases). Trimming took off 3 bases at V and 3 bases at J, with 7 bases between the two ends. The CDR3 totals 12 residues. Germline loops: CDR1 SGHNT, CDR2 YYREEE (reference sequence). This CDR3 reads CASSSDSYEQYF. The DNA of the CDR3 is TGTGCCAGCAGCTCAGACAGCTACGAGCAGTACTTC.

This chain joins TRBV28 and TRBJ1-2; tentative D call: TRBD1 (6 bases). The V gene's germline CDR1 is MDHEN and CDR2 SYDVKM. This CDR3 is 14 amino acids long. Deletions cut 2 bases from V and 8 bases from J, with 15 bases between. CDR3 loop: CASSLGSGAGGYTF. The CDR3 DNA follows: TGTGCCAGCAGTTTAGGGTCAGGGGCCGGCGGCTACACCTTC.

Comments on this clone: This sample also contains other DNA sequences that code for the same CDR3. The chain carries TRBV18 and TRBJ1-4, with unresolved D. CDR3 size: 13 residues. Germline V gene sequence: CDR1 KGHSH, CDR2 LQKENI. V gave up 5 bases and J gave up 5 bases, with 9 bases separating them. This chain's CDR3 is CASSGQTNEKLFF. For the CDR3, the DNA is TGTGCCAGCTCAGGGCAGACCAATGAAAAACTGTTTTTT. Full variable domain (missing parts from reference TRBV18 and TRBJ1-4): NAGVMQNPRHLVRRRGQEARLRCSPMKGHSHVYWYRQLPEEGLKFMVYLQKENIIDESGMPKERFSAEFPKEGPSILRIQQVVRGDSAAYFCASSGQTNEKLFFGSGTQLSVL.

The chain couples TRBV9 to TRBJ2-5; the match to TRBD1 covers 9 bases. The length of the CDR3 is 16 residues. In germline, CDR1 is SGDLS, CDR2 YYNGEE. Trimming removed 3 bases from V and 4 bases from J; junction bases left unmatched: 10. The CDR3 region is CASSARGGDRVETQYF. CDR3 DNA: TGTGCCAGCAGCGCGAGGGGGGGGGACAGGGTAGAGACCCAGTACTTC.

The V gene is TRBV9, the J gene TRBJ2-4; no firm D call. Germline lookup yields CDR1 SGDLS and CDR2 YYNGEE. V was cut by 0 bases and J by 7 bases, with 11 bases left in between. The CDR3 covers 14 residues. As DNA, the CDR3 is TGTGCCAGCAGCGTAGGGCAGGTTGGGAACATTCAGTACTTC. It encodes CASSVGQVGNIQYF.

CDR3 region: CASSFNSVDTQYF. The CDR3, as DNA: TGTGCCAGCAGCTTCAACTCGGTAGATACGCAGTATTTT. The chain has TRBV7-9 and TRBJ2-3; D call uncertain. V lost 3 bases and J 5 bases, leaving 9 bases between the germline ends. This CDR3 has 13 amino acids. CDR1 SEHNR and CDR2 FQNEAQ come from the germline V gene (reference sequence).

Note on this clone: The junction shows a germline mismatch at one end, possibly a read error. The sample holds other DNA sequences that translate to the same CDR3. This sequence joins TRBV27 and TRBJ2-2; 11 positions match TRBD2. CDR1 and CDR2 from the germline V gene are MNHEY and SMNVEV (reference sequence). The CDR3 extends over 16 amino acids. This CDR3 is CASRNLLAGAGGELFF. In nucleotides, the CDR3 is TGTGCCAGCAGAAACCTACTAGCGGGAGCTGGCGGGGAACTGTTTTTT.

V gene TRBV30 combines with J gene TRBJ2-5; 8 nucleotides align to TRBD2. The J call is uncertain, as TRBJ2-7 better fits the DNA end. The V gene's germline CDR1 is GTSNPN and CDR2 SVGIG (reference sequence). This CDR3 spans 14 amino acids. CDR3 DNA: TGTGCCTGGAGGAGGCCTAGCGGGTCCTACGAGCAGTACTTC. Translated: CAWRRPSGSYEQYF.

The genes are TRBV7-9 and TRBJ2-7, with D maybe TRBD2 (5 bases). Germline V gene sequence: CDR1 SEHNR, CDR2 FQNEAQ (reference sequence). With 2 bases removed from V and 6 bases from J, the gap between germline ends came to 8 bases. The CDR3 spans 12 residues. Here the CDR3 DNA reads TGTGCCAGCAGCTTATTAGGAGGCGAGCAGTACTTC. This encodes CASSLLGGEQYF.

The chain uses TRBV2 and TRBJ1-1; D gene unclear. The CDR3 sequence is 14 residues long. Germline V CDR1 and CDR2: SNHLY, FYNNEI. V gave up 8 bases and J gave up 3 bases, with 16 bases separating them. This CDR3 is CASEETAGDTEAFF. The CDR3 nucleotides are TGTGCCAGCGAGGAGACTGCCGGGGACACTGAAGCTTTCTTT.

The chain has TRBV9 and TRBJ2-1, with D hard to call. CDR1 is SGDLS, CDR2 YYNGEE, per germline. CDR3 size: 15 residues. V lost 0 bases to trimming and J lost 4 bases, with 11 bases between them. The CDR3 bases are TGTGCCAGCAGCGTAGGAGTTCCTGTATACAATGAGCAGTTCTTC. It is translated as CASSVGVPVYNEQFF.

This clone showed up just a few times. The rearrangement uses TRBV9 and TRBJ1-5, with 7 bases lining up with TRBD1. The CDR3 is 15 amino acids. The V segment lost 3 bases and the J segment 4 bases; nucleotides outside the gene matches: 7. Germline-derived CDR1 and CDR2 are SGDLS and YYNGEE. CDR3 sequence: CASSGRDSRNQPQHF. The CDR3 coding sequence is TGTGCCAGCAGCGGGCGGGACAGCAGAAATCAGCCCCAGCATTTT.

Only one count was recorded for this clone. For the CDR3, the DNA is TGTGCCAGCAGCCCAGGTGAGGGCCTGGGAGTCTACGAGCAGTACTTC. This sequence encodes CASSPGEGLGVYEQYF. The rearrangement uses TRBV7-9 and TRBJ2-7; maybe TRBD2 (5 bases). From germline, CDR1 is SEHNR and CDR2 FQNEAQ (reference sequence). V was cut by 5 bases and J by 3 bases, with 20 bases left in between. This CDR3 contains 16 residues.

The V gene is TRBV7-9, the J gene TRBJ1-5; weak D call: TRBD1 (5 bases). V dropped 6 bases and J dropped 0 bases, with 15 bases sitting between them. Per the germline V gene, CDR1 is SEHNR and CDR2 is FQNEAQ (reference sequence). This CDR3 has 16 residues. CDR3 in amino acids: CASRARTPYSNQPQHF. DNA for the CDR3: TGTGCCAGCAGGGCCCGGACACCCTATAGCAATCAGCCCCAGCATTTT.

In DNA, the CDR3 is TGTGCCAGCAGCAGGACAGGGCCCTATGGCTACACCTTC. It translates to CASSRTGPYGYTF. The chain recombines TRBV5-8 with TRBJ1-2; 8 nucleotides match TRBD1. Germline lookup yields CDR1 SGHTS and CDR2 YDEGEE. CDR3 size: 13 residues. Germline trimming cut 4 bases from V and 4 bases from J; bases unmatched to any gene: 3.

This clone occurred once. The chain is built from TRBV4-3 and TRBJ2-6; D is perhaps TRBD1 (6 bases). This CDR3 has 15 amino acids. Germline CDR1 LGHNA, CDR2 YSLEER. The V end lost 1 base, the J end lost 2 bases, and 6 bases lay between the germline ends. CDR3 in DNA: TGCGCCAGCAGCCAAGGGGGGCCTGGGGCCAACGTCCTGACTTTC. Translating gives CASSQGGPGANVLTF.

The V call is TRBV30, the J call TRBJ2-5; D is ambiguous. Germline loops: CDR1 GTSNPN, CDR2 SVGIG (reference sequence). This CDR3 is built from 11 residues. The V end was cut by 0 bases, the J end by 5 bases, with 4 bases between. The CDR3 region is CAWSVRETQYF. CDR3 nucleotide sequence: TGTGCCTGGAGTGTACGGGAGACCCAGTACTTC.

This rearrangement joins TRBV7-3 to TRBJ2-7; 7 nucleotides agree with TRBD1. The CDR3 has 13 residues. The V gene end was trimmed by 5 bases and the J gene end by 5 bases; junction bases not matched to a gene: 6. Per the germline V gene, CDR1 is SGHTA and CDR2 is FQGTGA. The CDR3 DNA reads TGTGCCAGCAGCCCAGACAGGGCGCACGAGCAGTACTTC. Translation: CASSPDRAHEQYF.

The chain employs TRBV4-1 and TRBJ1-3; no reliable D call. There are 16 residues in the CDR3. Trimming pared 3 bases from V and 0 bases from J, leaving 12 bases between. The V gene's germline CDR1 is MGHRA and CDR2 YSYEKL. CDR3 region: CASSHPPRDSGNTIYF. For the CDR3, the DNA is TGCGCCAGCAGCCATCCGCCCCGGGACTCTGGAAACACCATATATTTT.

This sequence joins TRBV6-1 and TRBJ1-4; D might be TRBD1 (6 bases). CDR1 is MNHNS and CDR2 is SASEGT in the germline V gene. The CDR3 spans 16 residues. Trimming stripped 0 bases from V and 5 bases from J, with 13 bases between. The CDR3 loop reads CASSEARGQGNEKLFF. Here the CDR3 DNA reads TGTGCCAGCAGTGAAGCGCGAGGGCAGGGGAATGAAAAACTGTTTTTT.

The V call is TRBV9, the J call TRBJ1-4, with unresolved D. From germline, CDR1 is SGDLS and CDR2 YYNGEE. Trimming took off 5 bases at V and 8 bases at J, with 10 bases between the two ends. CDR3 length equals 12 residues. CDR3 DNA: TGTGCCAGCAGTGAGAGAGGGGAAAAACTGTTTTTT. The encoded protein is CASSERGEKLFF.